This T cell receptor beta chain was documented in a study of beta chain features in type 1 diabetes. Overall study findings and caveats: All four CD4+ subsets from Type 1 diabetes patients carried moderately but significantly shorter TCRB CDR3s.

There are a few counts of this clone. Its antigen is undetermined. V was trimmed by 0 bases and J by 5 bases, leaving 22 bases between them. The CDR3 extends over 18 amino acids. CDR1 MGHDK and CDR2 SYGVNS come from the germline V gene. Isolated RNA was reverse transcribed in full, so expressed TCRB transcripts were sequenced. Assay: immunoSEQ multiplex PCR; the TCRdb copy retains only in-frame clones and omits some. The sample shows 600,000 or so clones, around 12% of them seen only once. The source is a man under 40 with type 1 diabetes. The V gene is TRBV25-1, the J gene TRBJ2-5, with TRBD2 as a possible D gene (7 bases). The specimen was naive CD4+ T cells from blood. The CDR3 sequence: CASSEYKDLRGAGETQYF. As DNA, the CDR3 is TGTGCCAGCAGTGAATATAAAGACCTCCGGGGGGCTGGGGAGACCCAGTACTTC.